A selection of T cell receptor beta chains follows, all from one sample in a study of blood T cell repertoires in COVID-19. Using immunoSEQ multiplex PCR, the repertoire was profiled, and TCRdb retains in-frame clones only, with some absent. Of 130,000 or so clones in the sample, roughly 84% were seen once. The sample comprised peripheral blood. These receptors were collected from a man aged 60 to 69 with acute or convalescent COVID-19. CDR3s leave out the opening cysteine and the closing phenylalanine or tryptophan. Each record gives: V gene, CDR3 protein.

TRBV11-2 ASSPGTGGPPNTEAF
TRBV4-1 ASSQGGAGGYEQY
TRBV27 ASRDPGLAGSYNEQF
TRBV11-2 ASSLGSGVPYEQY
TRBV12-2 ASRRTGVISYEQY
TRBV18 ASQQVLEETQY
TRBV19 ASFGQGSVLNTEAF
TRBV24-1 ATSDWGGLAGKETQY
TRBV29-1 SIPRDRHSHYYEQY
TRBV5-6 ASSLVGDGVTDTQY
TRBV5-1 ASSLGAGQPQH
TRBV19 ASRDRGLNTEAF
TRBV5-4 ASSLGRGANEKLF
TRBV5-1 ASSLGTGGMETQY
TRBV7-7 ASSLSPRGIETQY
TRBV9 ASSVGGLAGGYNEQF
TRBV19 ATSLSPIRRDNEQF
TRBV18 ASSSSGTGGVYEQY
TRBV5-1 ASSLGRAGGYSPLH
TRBV7-8 ASSLVTGGSTDTQY
TRBV7-2 ASSRTSGSTDTQY
TRBV18 ASSPSGGPLMGQY
TRBV6-6 ASSPITSPLASETQY
TRBV7-9 ASSLGGSGNTIY
TRBV18 ASSQTGRTEAF
TRBV2 ASRSDRNREKLF
TRBV6-5 ASSRGDSEAF
TRBV19 ASSPGGGRSETQY
TRBV2 AARVIKETDTQY
TRBV11-3 ASSLGQEQSEAF
TRBV29-1 SVEYGGNQPQH
TRBV18 ASSVRRDSNTGELF
TRBV7-3 ASSQLAGVINEQF